The clone carrying this T cell receptor (beta chain) was seen only once. What it binds is not known. V shed 5 bases and J 6 bases; nucleotides not matched to a gene: 10. The germline V gene encodes CDR1 SGHRS and CDR2 YFSETQ. The CDR3 runs 15 residues. The PCR had 60 Vbeta and 13 Jbeta primers. This table comes from immunoSEQ multiplex PCR, and its TCRdb copy is limited to in-frame clones, with some not included. The repertoire consists of roughly 200,000 clones, with around 80% occurring once and the leading ten covering about 3.8%. The data are from a study of cytomegalovirus exposure and HLA in healthy donors. Overall study results and limits: A prior analysis recorded that most TCR beta V segments were productive about 87% or about 30% of the time. The study dropped some indistinguishable V segments, TRBV6-2 and TRBV6-3 among them.

The clonotype comes from a woman aged 60-70 years in good health and CMV-seropositive. The chain recombines TRBV5-1 with TRBJ2-7, with 11 bases that match TRBD2. Sequencing input: PBMCs. CDR3 in amino acids: CASRRSLLAGGEQYF. In DNA form, the CDR3 reads TGCGCCAGCAGGCGTTCGCTCCTAGCGGGGGGCGAGCAGTACTTC.